Included here is one TCR beta chain sequence, with context. The sample belongs to a study of blood T cell repertoires in COVID-19. Across the whole study: The United States, Italy and Spain supplied acute and convalescent COVID-19 samples. Sources were T cells, B-cell-depleted T cells, or PBMCs; the material itself was cDNA or gDNA.

This CDR3 has 13 residues. V was clipped by 1 base and J by 7 bases; unmatched bases: 3. Per the germline V gene, CDR1 is SGDLS and CDR2 is YYNGEE. As processed by the authors: Estimation of nucleated cell counts was performed using reference gene primer amplification. Generated by immunoSEQ multiplex PCR, the TCRdb table keeps only in-frame clones and is missing some. The DNA gave D and trimming, while V, J and clone size come from that table. The repertoire has about 170,000 clones, over 75% of them found once; the top ten carry about 1.2%. This sequence originates from a man between 60 and 75 years old who had recovered from COVID-19. The sample comprised peripheral blood. This chain links TRBV9 with TRBJ1-2, with 8 bases identical to TRBD1. CDR3 sequence: CASSVITGGGYTF. The CDR3 DNA is TGTGCCAGCAGCGTAATTACAGGGGGTGGCTACACCTTC.